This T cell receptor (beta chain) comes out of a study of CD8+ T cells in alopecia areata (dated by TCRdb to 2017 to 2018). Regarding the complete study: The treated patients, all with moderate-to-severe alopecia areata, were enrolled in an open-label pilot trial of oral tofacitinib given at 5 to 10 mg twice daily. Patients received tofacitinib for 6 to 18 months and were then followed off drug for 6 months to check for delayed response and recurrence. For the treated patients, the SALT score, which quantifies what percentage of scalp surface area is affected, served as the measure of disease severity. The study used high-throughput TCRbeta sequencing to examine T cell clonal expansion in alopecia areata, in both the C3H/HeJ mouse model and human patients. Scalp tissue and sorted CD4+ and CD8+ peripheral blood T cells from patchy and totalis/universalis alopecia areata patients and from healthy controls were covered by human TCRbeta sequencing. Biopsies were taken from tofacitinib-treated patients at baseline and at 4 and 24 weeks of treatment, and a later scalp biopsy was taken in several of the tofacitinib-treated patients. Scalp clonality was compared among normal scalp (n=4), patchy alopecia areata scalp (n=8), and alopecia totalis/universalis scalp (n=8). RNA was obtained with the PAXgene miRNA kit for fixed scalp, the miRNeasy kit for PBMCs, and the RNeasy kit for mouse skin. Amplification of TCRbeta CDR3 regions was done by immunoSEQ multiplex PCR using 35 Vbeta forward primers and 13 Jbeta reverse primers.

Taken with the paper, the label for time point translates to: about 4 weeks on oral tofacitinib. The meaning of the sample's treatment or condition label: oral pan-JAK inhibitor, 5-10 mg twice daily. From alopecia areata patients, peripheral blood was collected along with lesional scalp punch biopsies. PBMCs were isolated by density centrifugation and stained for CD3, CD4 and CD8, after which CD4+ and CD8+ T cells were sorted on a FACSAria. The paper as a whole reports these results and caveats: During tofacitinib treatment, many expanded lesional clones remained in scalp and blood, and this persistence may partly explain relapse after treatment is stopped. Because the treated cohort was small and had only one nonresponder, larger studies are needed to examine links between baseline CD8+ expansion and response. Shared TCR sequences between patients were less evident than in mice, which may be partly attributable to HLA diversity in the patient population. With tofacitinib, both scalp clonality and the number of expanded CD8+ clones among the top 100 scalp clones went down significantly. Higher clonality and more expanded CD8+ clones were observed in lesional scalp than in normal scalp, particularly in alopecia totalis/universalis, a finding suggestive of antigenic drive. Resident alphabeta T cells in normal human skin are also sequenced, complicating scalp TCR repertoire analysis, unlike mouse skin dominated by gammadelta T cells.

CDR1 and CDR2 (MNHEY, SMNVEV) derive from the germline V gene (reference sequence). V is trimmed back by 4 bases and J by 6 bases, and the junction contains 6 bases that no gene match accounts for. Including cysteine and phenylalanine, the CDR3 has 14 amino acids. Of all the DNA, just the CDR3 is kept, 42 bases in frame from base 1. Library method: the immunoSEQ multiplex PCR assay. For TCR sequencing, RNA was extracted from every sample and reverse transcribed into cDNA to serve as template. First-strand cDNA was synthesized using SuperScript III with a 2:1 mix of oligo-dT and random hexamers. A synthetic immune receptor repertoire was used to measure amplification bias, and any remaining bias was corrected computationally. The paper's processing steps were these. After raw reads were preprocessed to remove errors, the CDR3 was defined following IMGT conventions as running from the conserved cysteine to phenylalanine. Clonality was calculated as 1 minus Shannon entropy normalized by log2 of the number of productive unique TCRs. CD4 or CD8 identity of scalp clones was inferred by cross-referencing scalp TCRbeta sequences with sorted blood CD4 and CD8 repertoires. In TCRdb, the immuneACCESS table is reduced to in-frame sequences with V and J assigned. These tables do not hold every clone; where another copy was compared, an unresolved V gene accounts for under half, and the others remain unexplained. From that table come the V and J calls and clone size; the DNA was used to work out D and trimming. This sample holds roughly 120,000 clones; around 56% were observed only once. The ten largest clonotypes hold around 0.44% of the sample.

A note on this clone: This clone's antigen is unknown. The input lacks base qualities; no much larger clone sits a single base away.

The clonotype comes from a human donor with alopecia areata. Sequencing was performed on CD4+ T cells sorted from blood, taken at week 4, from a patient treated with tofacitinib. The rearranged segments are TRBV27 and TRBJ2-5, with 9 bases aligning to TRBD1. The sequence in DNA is TGTGCCAGCAGTTCTTGGGACAGGGTGCAGACCCAGTACTTC. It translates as CASSSWDRVQTQYF.